This T cell receptor beta chain emerged from a study of OX40 agonist ivuxolimab in advanced cancers. For the study at large: Given to patients was ivuxolimab, an agonistic anti-OX40 (CD134) antibody.

Assay: immunoSEQ multiplex PCR; the TCRdb copy retains only in-frame clones and omits some. This table has about 99,000 clones, approximately 95% appearing once. This CDR3 comprises 13 residues. V gave up 3 bases and J gave up 10 bases, with 10 bases separating them. The germline CDR1 and CDR2 sequences are MNHEY and SMNVEV (reference sequence). This clonotype originated in an adult with an advanced solid tumor such as melanoma, head and neck, liver or kidney cancer. Specimen: CD4+ or CD8+ T cells sorted from blood, collected in a trial of the OX40 agonist ivuxolimab. This chain uses TRBV27 with TRBJ1-6; D is unclear. CDR3 DNA sequence: TGTGCCAGCAGTTTGTATCCGGGCTCACCCCTCCACTTT. It specifies CASSLYPGSPLHF.